This T cell receptor beta chain was profiled in a study of T-cell reconstitution after alpha-beta-depleted transplantation in children. Study-level findings and limits: T-cell counts and diversity at one year following transplant were attributed mainly to newly produced T cells.

A library of TCRbeta sequences, prepared with unique molecular identifiers, was generated. MiXCR, run by TCRdb on the PCR reads, gives a single entry per CDR3 protein. Among about 18,000 distinct CDR3 sequences listed, approximately 5.3% were seen once. CDR3 size: 15 residues. Germline V gene sequence: CDR1 DFQATT, CDR2 SNEGSKA (reference sequence). Trimming took off 2 bases at V and 2 bases at J, with 13 bases between the two ends. This clonotype came up a few times. What it binds is unknown. This chain links TRBV20-1 with TRBJ1-5; D might be TRBD1 (5 bases). The sample was PBMCs, taken before TCRalphabeta/CD19-depleted stem cell transplant. The clonotype originates from a boy between 10 and 17 years old with acute lymphoblastic leukemia, due to receive a stem cell transplant. CDR3 amino acids: CSARQGPSGNQPQHF. The CDR3 DNA sequence: TGCAGTGCTAGACAGGGTCCTAGCGGCAATCAGCCCCAGCATTTT.